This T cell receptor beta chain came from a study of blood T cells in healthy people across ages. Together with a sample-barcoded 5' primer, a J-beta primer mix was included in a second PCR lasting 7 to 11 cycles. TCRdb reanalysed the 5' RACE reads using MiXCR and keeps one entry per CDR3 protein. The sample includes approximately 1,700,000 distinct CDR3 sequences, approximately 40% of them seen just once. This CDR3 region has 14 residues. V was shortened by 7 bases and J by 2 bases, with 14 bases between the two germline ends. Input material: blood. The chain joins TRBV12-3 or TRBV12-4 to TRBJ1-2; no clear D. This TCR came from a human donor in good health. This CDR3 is CASILGRENYGYTF. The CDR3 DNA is TGTGCCAGCATCCTCGGGCGAGAGAACTATGGCTACACCTTC.